This T cell receptor beta chain comes out of a study of T cells in Graves' hyperthyroidism and ophthalmopathy. This clonotype was counted a single time. Enrolled ophthalmopathy patients presented with a Clinical Activity Score of at least 3, a NOSPECS grade of at least 4, and disease duration under 3 months. Those patients with uncontrolled infection, other autoimmune disease, pregnancy or lactation were excluded. Authors of the study amplified TCR beta CDR3 regions from RNA transcripts. First-round RT-PCR of the TCR CDR3 relied on the HTBI primer set. TCRdb analysed the multiplex PCR reads with MiXCR anew, one entry per CDR3 protein. The sample carries roughly 650,000 distinct CDR3 sequences, around 16% recorded once. The germline gives CDR1 MNHEY, CDR2 SVGAGI. The CDR3 extends over 16 amino acids. The V end lost 4 bases, the J end lost 5 bases, and 21 bases lay between the germline ends.

This TCR was sampled from a woman aged 40 to 50 with Graves' ophthalmopathy. The chain has TRBV6-5 and TRBJ2-7, with D possibly TRBD2 on 6 matching bases. Sequences were obtained from blood. CDR3 DNA sequence: TGTGCCAGCAGTTCCGCCCTATCCGGGGGTCCCGACGAGCAGTACTTC. This codes for CASSSALSGGPDEQYF.